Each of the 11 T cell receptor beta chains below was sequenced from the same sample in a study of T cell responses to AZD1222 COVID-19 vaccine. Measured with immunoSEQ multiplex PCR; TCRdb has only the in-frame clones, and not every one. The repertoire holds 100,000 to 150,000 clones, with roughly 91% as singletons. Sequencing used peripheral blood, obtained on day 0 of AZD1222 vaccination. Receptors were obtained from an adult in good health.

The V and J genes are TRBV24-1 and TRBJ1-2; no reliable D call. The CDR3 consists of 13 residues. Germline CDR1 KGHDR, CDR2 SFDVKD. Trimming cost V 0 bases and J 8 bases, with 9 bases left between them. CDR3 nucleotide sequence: TGTGCCACCAGTGATTTGGCGGCAAGGGGCTACACCTTC. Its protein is CATSDLAARGYTF.

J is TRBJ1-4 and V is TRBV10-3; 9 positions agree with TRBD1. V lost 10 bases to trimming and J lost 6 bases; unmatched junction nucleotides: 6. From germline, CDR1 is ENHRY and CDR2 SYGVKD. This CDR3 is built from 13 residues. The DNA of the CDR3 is TGTGCCACCCGGACAGGGGAGGATGAAAAACTGTTTTTT. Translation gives CATRTGEDEKLFF.

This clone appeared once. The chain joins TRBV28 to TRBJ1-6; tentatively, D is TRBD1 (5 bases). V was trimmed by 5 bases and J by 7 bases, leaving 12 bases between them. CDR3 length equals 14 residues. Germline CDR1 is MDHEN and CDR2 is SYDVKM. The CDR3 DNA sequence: TGTGCCAGCAGTGCTCTAGGGGCAAATTCACCCCTCCACTTT. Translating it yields CASSALGANSPLHF.

CDR3 sequence: CASSEVVGRGNGQPQHF. In DNA, the CDR3 is TGTGCCAGCAGTGAAGTCGTAGGCAGGGGGAACGGTCAGCCCCAGCATTTT. The chain recombines TRBV6-1 with TRBJ1-5; 7 bases align to TRBD1. Germline V CDR1 and CDR2: MNHNS, SASEGT. Trimming cost V 1 base and J 6 bases; bases outside gene matches: 12. CDR3 length equals 17 residues.

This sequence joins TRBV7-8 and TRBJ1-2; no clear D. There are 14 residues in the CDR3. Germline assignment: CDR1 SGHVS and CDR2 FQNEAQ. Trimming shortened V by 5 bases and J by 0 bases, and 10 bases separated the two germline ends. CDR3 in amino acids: CASSPSGANYGYTF. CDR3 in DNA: TGTGCCAGCAGCCCATCCGGGGCTAACTATGGCTACACCTTC.

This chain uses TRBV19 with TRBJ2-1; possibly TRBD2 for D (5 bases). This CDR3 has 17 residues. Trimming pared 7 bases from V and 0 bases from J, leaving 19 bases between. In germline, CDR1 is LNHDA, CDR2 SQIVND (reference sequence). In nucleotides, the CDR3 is TGTGCCAGTACCCCGTCTCTAGGGAGAAGCTCCTACAATGAGCAGTTCTTC. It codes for CASTPSLGRSSYNEQFF.

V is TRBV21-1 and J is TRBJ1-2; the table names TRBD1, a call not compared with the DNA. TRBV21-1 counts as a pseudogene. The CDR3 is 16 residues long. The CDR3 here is CASSQSRGPTYDGYTF. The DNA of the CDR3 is TGTGCCAGCAGCCAGAGCAGGGGGCCCACCTATGATGGCTACACCTTC.

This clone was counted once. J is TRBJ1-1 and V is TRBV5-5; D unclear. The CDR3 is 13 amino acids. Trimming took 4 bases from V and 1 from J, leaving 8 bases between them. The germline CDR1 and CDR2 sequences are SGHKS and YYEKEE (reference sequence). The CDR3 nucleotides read TGTGCCAGCAGCCTCGGTTGGAACACTGAAGCTTTCTTT. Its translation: CASSLGWNTEAFF.

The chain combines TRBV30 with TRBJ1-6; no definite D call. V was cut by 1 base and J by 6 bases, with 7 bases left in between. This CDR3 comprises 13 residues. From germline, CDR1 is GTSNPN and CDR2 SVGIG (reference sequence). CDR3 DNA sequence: TGTGCCTGGAGTGGCACCGTTAATTCACCCCTCCACTTT. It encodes CAWSGTVNSPLHF.

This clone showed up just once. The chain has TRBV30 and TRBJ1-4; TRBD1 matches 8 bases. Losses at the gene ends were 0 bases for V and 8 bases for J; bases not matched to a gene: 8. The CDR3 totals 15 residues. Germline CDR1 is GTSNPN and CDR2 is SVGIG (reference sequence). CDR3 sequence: CAWSVQTGVVEKLFF. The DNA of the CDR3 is TGTGCCTGGAGTGTTCAGACAGGGGTTGTCGAAAAACTGTTTTTT.

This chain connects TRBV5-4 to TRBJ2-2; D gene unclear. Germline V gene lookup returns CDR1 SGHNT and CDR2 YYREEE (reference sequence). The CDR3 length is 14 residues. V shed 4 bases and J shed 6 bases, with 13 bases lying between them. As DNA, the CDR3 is TGTGCCAGCAGCCGTTTAGGGAAGCCCGGGGAGCTGTTTTTT. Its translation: CASSRLGKPGELFF.